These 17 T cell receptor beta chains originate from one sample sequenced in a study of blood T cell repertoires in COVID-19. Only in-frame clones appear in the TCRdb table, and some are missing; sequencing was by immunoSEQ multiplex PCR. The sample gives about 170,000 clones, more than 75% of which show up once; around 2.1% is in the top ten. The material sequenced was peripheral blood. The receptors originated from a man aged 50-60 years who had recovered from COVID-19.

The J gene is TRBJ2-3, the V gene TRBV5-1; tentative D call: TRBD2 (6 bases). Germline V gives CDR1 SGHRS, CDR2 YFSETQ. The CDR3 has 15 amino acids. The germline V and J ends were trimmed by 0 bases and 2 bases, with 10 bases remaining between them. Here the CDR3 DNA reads TGCGCCAGCAGCTTGGTAGCGGCCGTCACAGATACGCAGTATTTT. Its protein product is CASSLVAAVTDTQYF.

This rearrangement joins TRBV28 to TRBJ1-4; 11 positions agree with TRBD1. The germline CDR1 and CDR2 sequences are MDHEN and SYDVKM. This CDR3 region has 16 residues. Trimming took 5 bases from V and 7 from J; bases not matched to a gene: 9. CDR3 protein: CASSQLRTGGLEKLFF. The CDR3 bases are TGTGCCAGCAGTCAATTAAGGACAGGGGGCCTTGAAAAACTGTTTTTT.

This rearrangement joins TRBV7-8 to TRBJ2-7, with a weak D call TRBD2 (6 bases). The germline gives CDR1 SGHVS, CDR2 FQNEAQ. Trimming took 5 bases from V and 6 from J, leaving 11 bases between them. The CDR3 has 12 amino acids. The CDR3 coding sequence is TGTGCCAGCAGCCCCCCGGAGGGCGAGCAGTACTTC. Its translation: CASSPPEGEQYF.

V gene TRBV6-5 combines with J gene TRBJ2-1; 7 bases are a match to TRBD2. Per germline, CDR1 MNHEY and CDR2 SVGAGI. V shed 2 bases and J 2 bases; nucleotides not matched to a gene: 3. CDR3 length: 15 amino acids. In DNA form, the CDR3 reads TGTGCCAGCAGTTACACGGGAGGACCCTACAATGAGCAGTTCTTC. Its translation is CASSYTGGPYNEQFF.

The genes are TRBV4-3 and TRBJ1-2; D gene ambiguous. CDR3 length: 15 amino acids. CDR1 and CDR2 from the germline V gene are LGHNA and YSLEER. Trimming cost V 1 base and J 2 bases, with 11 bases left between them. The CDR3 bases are TGCGCCAGCAGCCAAGGCGGCAGAGGCAACTATGGCTACACCTTC. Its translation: CASSQGGRGNYGYTF.

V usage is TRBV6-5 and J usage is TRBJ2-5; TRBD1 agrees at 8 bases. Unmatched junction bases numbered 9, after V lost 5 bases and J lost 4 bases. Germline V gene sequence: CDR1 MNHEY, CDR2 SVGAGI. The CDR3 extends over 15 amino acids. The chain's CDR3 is CASSPPRDRLETQYF. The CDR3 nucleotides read TGTGCCAGCAGTCCTCCCCGGGACAGGTTAGAGACCCAGTACTTC.

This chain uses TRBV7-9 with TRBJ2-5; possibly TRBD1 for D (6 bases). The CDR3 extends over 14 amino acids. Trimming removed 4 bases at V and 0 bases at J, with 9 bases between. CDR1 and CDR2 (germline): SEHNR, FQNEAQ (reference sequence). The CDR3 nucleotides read TGTGCCAGCAGCTCGGGACAAAACCAAGAGACCCAGTACTTC. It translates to CASSSGQNQETQYF.

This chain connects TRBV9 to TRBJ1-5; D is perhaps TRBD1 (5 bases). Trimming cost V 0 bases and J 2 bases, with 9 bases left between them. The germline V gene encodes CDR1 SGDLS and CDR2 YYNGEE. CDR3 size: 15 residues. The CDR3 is CASSVAGSGNQPQHF. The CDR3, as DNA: TGTGCCAGCAGCGTAGCAGGGTCTGGCAATCAGCCCCAGCATTTT.

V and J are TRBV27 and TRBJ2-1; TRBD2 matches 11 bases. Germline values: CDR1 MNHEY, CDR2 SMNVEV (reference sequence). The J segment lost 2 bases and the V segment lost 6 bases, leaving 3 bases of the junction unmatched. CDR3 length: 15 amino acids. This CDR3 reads CASSELAGAYNEQFF. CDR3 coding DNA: TGTGCCAGCAGCGAACTAGCGGGGGCCTACAATGAGCAGTTCTTC.

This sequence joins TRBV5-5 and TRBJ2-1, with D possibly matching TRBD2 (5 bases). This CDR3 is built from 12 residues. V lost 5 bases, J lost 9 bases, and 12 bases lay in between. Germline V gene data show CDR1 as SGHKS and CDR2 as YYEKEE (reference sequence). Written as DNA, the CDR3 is TGTGCCAGCAGTCGGAGAGGGAGTGAGCAGTTCTTC. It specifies CASSRRGSEQFF.

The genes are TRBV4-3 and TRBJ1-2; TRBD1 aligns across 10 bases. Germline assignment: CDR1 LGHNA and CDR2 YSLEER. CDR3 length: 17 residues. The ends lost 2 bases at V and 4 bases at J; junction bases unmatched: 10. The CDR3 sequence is CASSQIEGTGVIYGYTF. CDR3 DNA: TGCGCCAGCAGCCAAATCGAAGGGACAGGGGTGATCTATGGCTACACCTTC.

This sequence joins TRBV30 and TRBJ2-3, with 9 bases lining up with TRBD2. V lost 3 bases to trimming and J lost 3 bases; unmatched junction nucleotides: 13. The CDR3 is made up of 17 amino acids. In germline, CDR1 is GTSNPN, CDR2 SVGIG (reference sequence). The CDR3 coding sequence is TGTGCCTGGAGGATCTCGAAAGCGGGGGGCTGGACAGATACGCAGTATTTT. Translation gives CAWRISKAGGWTDTQYF.

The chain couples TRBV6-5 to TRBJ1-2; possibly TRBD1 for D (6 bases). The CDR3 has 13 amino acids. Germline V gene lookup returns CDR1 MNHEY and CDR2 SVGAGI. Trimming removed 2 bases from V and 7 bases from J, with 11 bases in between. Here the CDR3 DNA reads TGTGCCAGCAGTTACGGGGGGGCAGGTGGCTACACCTTC. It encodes CASSYGGAGGYTF.

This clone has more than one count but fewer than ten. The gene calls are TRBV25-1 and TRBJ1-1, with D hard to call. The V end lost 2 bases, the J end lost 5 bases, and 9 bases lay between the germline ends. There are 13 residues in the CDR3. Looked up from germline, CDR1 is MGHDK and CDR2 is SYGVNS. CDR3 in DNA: TGTGCCAGCAGTGAACAGCGGAGGACTGAAGCTTTCTTT. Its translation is CASSEQRRTEAFF.

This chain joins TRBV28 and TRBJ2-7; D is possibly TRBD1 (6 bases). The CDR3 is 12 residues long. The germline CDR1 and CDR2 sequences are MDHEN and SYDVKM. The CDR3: CASTEQGYEQYF. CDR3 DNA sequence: TGTGCGAGTACTGAACAGGGTTACGAGCAGTACTTC.

Written as DNA, the CDR3 is TGTGCCAGGGATACGGGGAGCTCCACAGATACGCAGTATTTT. It codes for CARDTGSSTDTQYF. V is TRBV6-8 and J is TRBJ2-3, with D perhaps TRBD2 (5 bases). CDR3 size: 14 residues. In germline, CDR1 is MNHGY, CDR2 SAAAGT. V lost 9 bases, J lost 2 bases, and 15 bases lay in between.

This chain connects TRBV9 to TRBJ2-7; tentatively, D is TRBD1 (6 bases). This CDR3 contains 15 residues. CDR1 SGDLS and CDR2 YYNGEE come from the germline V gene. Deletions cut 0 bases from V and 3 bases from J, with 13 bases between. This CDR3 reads CASSVAGADFYEQYF. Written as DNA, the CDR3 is TGTGCCAGCAGCGTAGCAGGGGCGGACTTCTACGAGCAGTACTTC.